What follows are 18 T cell receptor beta chains derived from one specimen sequenced in a study of blood T cell repertoires in COVID-19. Here immunoSEQ multiplex PCR was the method, and the copy in TCRdb shows in-frame clones only, minus some. The data show about 160,000 clones, roughly 80% seen once. Sequenced input: PBMCs or T cells enriched from blood (not recorded which). These receptors originate from a woman in her thirties or forties with acute COVID-19.

The V and J genes are TRBV9 and TRBJ2-5; 12 nucleotides line up with TRBD2. Germline V CDR1 and CDR2: SGDLS, YYNGEE. V lost 3 bases and J lost 4; bases outside the gene matches: 4. The CDR3 has 15 amino acids. The CDR3 DNA reads as TGTGCCAGCAGCGCGACTAGCGGGAGCGGAGAGACCCAGTACTTC. Amino acids: CASSATSGSGETQYF.

The V call is TRBV6-5, the J call TRBJ2-1; a possible D gene is TRBD1 (6 bases). This CDR3 has 16 amino acids. Germline assignment: CDR1 MNHEY and CDR2 SVGAGI. The V and J ends lost 1 base and 2 bases respectively, with 12 bases between them. DNA of the CDR3: TGTGCCAGCAGTTACTATCAGGGGTCTACCTACAATGAGCAGTTCTTC. Translating it yields CASSYYQGSTYNEQFF.

This sequence joins TRBV3-1 (or the pseudogene TRBV3-2) and TRBJ2-1; D is perhaps TRBD1 (6 bases). Germline CDR1 is LGHDT and CDR2 is YNNKEL (reference sequence). V was cut by 4 bases and J by 3 bases, with 10 bases left in between. The CDR3 runs to 14 residues. DNA of the CDR3: TGTGCCAGCAGCCCAATGGACAGCTACAATGAGCAGTTCTTC. It encodes CASSPMDSYNEQFF.

The gene calls are TRBV5-6 and TRBJ1-4, with D possibly matching TRBD1 (6 bases). The germline V gene encodes CDR1 SGHDT and CDR2 YYEEEE. The V end lost 0 bases, the J end lost 0 bases, and 9 bases lay between the germline ends. This CDR3 region has 16 residues. CDR3 loop: CASSLGTATTNEKLFF. Written as DNA, the CDR3 is TGTGCCAGCAGCTTGGGGACAGCTACAACTAATGAAAAACTGTTTTTT.

The genes are TRBV27 and TRBJ1-2; D not certain. The ends were cut back, 6 bases at V and 2 bases at J, with 13 bases in the middle. CDR1 and CDR2 (germline): MNHEY, SMNVEV (reference sequence). This CDR3 has 14 residues. CDR3 nucleotide sequence: TGTGCCAGCAGCTCAGTCGCCTCCAACTATGGCTACACCTTC. Its translation is CASSSVASNYGYTF.

J is TRBJ2-3 and V is TRBV29-1; 13 bases fit TRBD2. The CDR3 extends over 16 amino acids. In germline, CDR1 is SQVTM, CDR2 ANQGSEA. The J segment lost 6 bases and the V segment lost 5 bases, leaving 11 bases of the junction unmatched. CDR3 in DNA: TGCAGCGTTACTAACCCAGGACTAGCGGGAGTGGATACGCAGTATTTT. The encoded protein is CSVTNPGLAGVDTQYF.

In its sample, this clone was seen once. This chain links TRBV7-8 with TRBJ1-5, with 9 bases that match TRBD1. Trimming cost V 1 base and J 10 bases; bases outside gene matches: 11. The CDR3 runs 16 residues. Germline CDR1 SGHVS, CDR2 FQNEAQ. The DNA of the CDR3 is TGTGCCAGCAGCTTAGACCCCGGGACAGGGATCGAACCCCAGCATTTT. It specifies CASSLDPGTGIEPQHF. The variable domain in full, completed from reference TRBV7-8 and TRBJ1-5, reads GAGVSQSPRYKVAKRGQDVALRCDPISGHVSLFWYQQALGQGPEFLTYFQNEAQLDKSGLPSDRFFAERPEGSVSTLKIQRTQQEDSAVYLCASSLDPGTGIEPQHFGDGTRLSIL.

V usage is TRBV27 and J usage is TRBJ2-5; possible D gene TRBD1, 6 bases. CDR3 length: 15 amino acids. The V and J ends lost 0 bases and 7 bases respectively, with 15 bases between them. The germline V gene encodes CDR1 MNHEY and CDR2 SMNVEV (reference sequence). Here the CDR3 reads CASSLSSRGWGTQYF. In DNA form, the CDR3 reads TGTGCCAGCAGTTTATCGAGCAGGGGTTGGGGGACCCAGTACTTC.

The chain combines TRBV19 with TRBJ1-3; the D gene is possibly TRBD1 (6 bases). This CDR3 contains 15 residues. V lost 10 bases and J 4 bases, leaving 20 bases between the germline ends. The germline V gene has CDR1 LNHDA and CDR2 SQIVND (reference sequence). The CDR3 DNA reads TGTGCCACCCACCGCCGGGGGGGCGGCGGAAACACCATATATTTT. Translating it yields CATHRRGGGGNTIYF.

The chain uses TRBV30 and TRBJ2-2; D may be TRBD2 (6 bases). Trimming shortened V by 5 bases and J by 6 bases, and 22 bases separated the two germline ends. This CDR3 region has 16 residues. The germline CDR1 and CDR2 sequences are GTSNPN and SVGIG (reference sequence). The CDR3 DNA is TGTGCCTGGCGTGATGTTCGGACTATATTTTCCGGGGAGCTGTTTTTT. It is translated as CAWRDVRTIFSGELFF.

The chain has TRBV6-5 and TRBJ2-5; D is possibly TRBD2 (5 bases). The CDR3 sequence is 13 residues long. Germline V gene data show CDR1 as MNHEY and CDR2 as SVGAGI. The V and J ends lost 5 bases and 5 bases respectively, with 12 bases between them. The CDR3 nucleotides are TGTGCCAGCAGTAACCGGGAACGGGAGACCCAGTACTTC. Its protein product is CASSNRERETQYF.

The gene calls are TRBV6-5 and TRBJ1-6, with TRBD1 matching 9 bases. J was trimmed by 9 bases and V by 4 bases; bases with no gene match: 4. Germline loops: CDR1 MNHEY, CDR2 SVGAGI. The CDR3 totals 14 residues. The CDR3 loop is CASSSGTGSSPLHF. The DNA of the CDR3 is TGTGCCAGCAGTTCCGGGACAGGGAGTTCACCCCTCCACTTT.

This clone was observed a single time. This chain joins TRBV9 and TRBJ1-1; weak D call: TRBD1 (6 bases). This CDR3 region has 13 residues. Germline CDR1 SGDLS, CDR2 YYNGEE. Trimming took 4 bases from V and 1 from J, leaving 8 bases between them. The CDR3 region is CASSPGQNTEAFF. The CDR3 DNA is TGTGCCAGCAGCCCGGGACAGAACACTGAAGCTTTCTTT.

This clone was observed a few times. This rearrangement joins TRBV18 to TRBJ1-2, with 9 nucleotides matching TRBD1. The germline CDR1 and CDR2 sequences are KGHSH and LQKENI. CDR3 length: 17 amino acids. After removal of 1 base from V and 7 bases from J, the junction contained 13 bases not matched to a gene. CDR3 DNA: TGTGCCAGCTCACCACTCTTGGTCACAGGGGGCGACTCTGGCTACACCTTC. Amino acid sequence: CASSPLLVTGGDSGYTF.

This clone is a singleton in its sample. The chain is built from TRBV6-2 or TRBV6-3 and TRBJ2-7, with 9 bases aligning to TRBD2. Looked up from germline, CDR1 is MNHEY and CDR2 is SVGEGT. V shed 4 bases and J 5 bases; nucleotides not matched to a gene: 6. The CDR3 length is 14 residues. This chain's CDR3 is CASSLAGDVDEQYV. CDR3 in DNA: TGTGCCAGCAGTTTAGCGGGAGATGTGGACGAGCAGTACGTC.

V usage is TRBV5-6 and J usage is TRBJ1-3; D is undetermined. The length of the CDR3 is 13 residues. CDR1 and CDR2 from the germline V gene are SGHDT and YYEEEE. Trimming cost V 4 bases and J 0 bases, with 5 bases left between them. The CDR3 DNA follows: TGTGCCAGCAGCCACAGCTCTGGAAACACCATATATTTT. Translating gives CASSHSSGNTIYF.

This chain connects TRBV6-2 or TRBV6-3 to TRBJ1-2; 8 bases agree with TRBD1. V lost 2 bases, J lost 4 bases, and 6 bases stayed unmatched. Germline V gene data show CDR1 as MNHEY and CDR2 as SVGEGT. The CDR3 loop spans 15 amino acids. CDR3 loop: CASSYKAGGPYGYTF. CDR3 sequence (DNA): TGTGCCAGCAGTTACAAGGCAGGGGGCCCCTATGGCTACACCTTC.

The chain uses TRBV23-1 and TRBJ2-1, with unresolved D. TRBV23-1 is recorded as an ORF, its role being uncertain. Between the trimmed V and J ends, which lost 8 bases and 0 bases, there was a span of 17 bases. The CDR3 consists of 16 residues. DNA of the CDR3: TGCGCCAGCTGCGGCTCTAGATTTGTCTCCTACAATGAGCAGTTCTTC. Protein product: CASCGSRFVSYNEQFF.